This is a list of T cell receptor beta chains from one sample in a study of cytomegalovirus exposure and HLA in healthy donors. Here immunoSEQ multiplex PCR was the method, and the copy in TCRdb shows in-frame clones only, minus some. The data contain 150,000 to 200,000 clones, 60% to 80% of them singletons. Sequencing was done on a sample of PBMCs. The origin of the receptors is a woman aged 45-65 years in good health and CMV-seropositive. The CDR3 runs from the conserved cysteine through the conserved F or W. A D gene is named only where the DNA matches it firmly. Clone size is stated in some rows and not others, as once, few, many or a class when expanded.

CDR3: CASSNRVGANSPLHF
DNA: TGTGCCAGCAGCAACCGCGTAGGGGCAAATTCACCCCTCCACTTT
V: TRBV9
J: TRBJ1-6
D: .
size: .

CDR3: CSAGGVYNEQFF
DNA: TGCAGCGCGGGGGGGGTCTACAATGAGCAGTTCTTC
V: TRBV29-1
J: TRBJ2-1
D: TRBD2
size: .

CDR3: CASSGAYGYTF
DNA: TGCGCCAGCTCCGGAGCCTATGGCTACACCTTC
V: TRBV4-1
J: TRBJ1-2
D: .
size: .

CDR3: CASRGQVPPYEQYF
DNA: TGTGCCAGCAGAGGACAGGTTCCCCCCTACGAGCAGTACTTC
V: TRBV6-1
J: TRBJ2-7
D: TRBD1
size: .

CDR3: CASSLVPSGGTDTQYF
DNA: TGCGCCAGCAGCTTGGTACCTAGCGGGGGGACAGATACGCAGTATTTT
V: TRBV5-1
J: TRBJ2-3
D: TRBD2
size: few

CDR3: CATRTGPNQPQHF
DNA: TGCGCCACCCGGACAGGCCCCAATCAGCCCCAGCATTTT
V: TRBV10-1
J: TRBJ1-5
D: TRBD1
size: once

CDR3: CASSFGGRSLYNEQFF
DNA: TGTGCCAGCAGCTTCGGCGGGAGGAGCCTCTACAATGAGCAGTTCTTC
V: TRBV5-4
J: TRBJ2-1
D: TRBD2
size: .

CDR3: CASTPTGPPGNTEAFF
DNA: TGTGCCAGTACCCCAACAGGGCCCCCGGGGAACACTGAAGCTTTCTTT
V: TRBV19
J: TRBJ1-1
D: .
size: .

CDR3: CASSPQLGQNEQYF
DNA: TGTGCCAGCAGCCCACAGTTGGGACAGAACGAGCAGTACTTC
V: TRBV5-4
J: TRBJ2-7
D: TRBD1
size: .

CDR3: CASSQAFTRLALYEQYF
DNA: TGCGCCAGCAGCCAAGCGTTTACGAGACTAGCGCTATACGAGCAGTACTTC
V: TRBV4-1
J: TRBJ2-7
D: TRBD2
size: .

CDR3: CASSRSLAGVNTGELFF
DNA: TGCGCCAGCAGCCGTTCCCTAGCGGGGGTGAACACCGGGGAGCTGTTTTTT
V: TRBV4-3
J: TRBJ2-2
D: TRBD2
size: .

CDR3: CASSPSSYNEQFF
DNA: TGTGCCAGCTCACCTAGCTCCTACAATGAGCAGTTCTTC
V: TRBV18
J: TRBJ2-1
D: .
size: .

CDR3: CASSLQGGDGNIQYF
DNA: TGCGCCAGCAGCTTACAAGGGGGGGATGGAAACATTCAGTACTTC
V: TRBV5-1
J: TRBJ2-4
D: .
size: .

CDR3: CASTKRRGAIDTQYF
DNA: TGTGCCAGCACCAAGCGGAGGGGCGCAATAGATACGCAGTATTTT
V: TRBV5-6
J: TRBJ2-3
D: .
size: .

CDR3: CASSSAGVEGNTIYF
DNA: TGTGCCAGCAGTTCTGCGGGCGTGGAGGGAAACACCATATATTTT
V: TRBV28
J: TRBJ1-3
D: .
size: .

CDR3: CASSFPSGDFEKLFF
DNA: TGTGCCAGCAGTTTCCCTTCAGGGGATTTCGAAAAACTGTTTTTT
V: TRBV28
J: TRBJ1-4
D: .
size: .

CDR3: CASSFLNSYEQYF
DNA: TGTGCCAGTAGTTTCCTTAACTCCTACGAGCAGTACTTC
V: TRBV19
J: TRBJ2-7
D: .
size: .

CDR3: CASSWGIRYEQYF
DNA: TGTGCCAGCAGCTGGGGCATACGCTACGAGCAGTACTTC
V: TRBV7-9
J: TRBJ2-7
D: .
size: .

CDR3: CASSQETSGGNEQFF
DNA: TGTGCCAGCAGCCAAGAGACTAGCGGGGGCAATGAGCAGTTCTTC
V: TRBV4-2
J: TRBJ2-1
D: TRBD2
size: .

CDR3: CASRSGGFYGYTF
DNA: TGTGCCAGCAGGTCAGGGGGTTTCTATGGCTACACCTTC
V: TRBV28
J: TRBJ1-2
D: TRBD1
size: .

CDR3: CASRDGQSLSGNTIYF
DNA: TGTGCCAGCAGAGACGGACAGTCTCTCTCTGGAAACACCATATATTTT
V: TRBV5-4
J: TRBJ1-3
D: .
size: .

CDR3: CASRDRVVGEQFF
DNA: TGTGCCAGCAGGGACAGGGTGGTAGGTGAGCAGTTCTTC
V: TRBV2
J: TRBJ2-1
D: TRBD1
size: few

CDR3: CASSWRDSKNIQYF
DNA: TGTGCCAGCAGCTGGAGGGACAGCAAAAACATTCAGTACTTC
V: TRBV5-6
J: TRBJ2-4
D: .
size: once

CDR3: CASSSFGAAEQYF
DNA: TGTGCCAGCAGCTCCTTCGGTGCGGCGGAGCAGTACTTC
V: TRBV7-9
J: TRBJ2-5
D: .
size: .

CDR3: CASSLYGGLANNEQFF
DNA: TGTGCCAGCAGCCTGTACGGGGGGCTTGCTAACAATGAGCAGTTCTTC
V: TRBV7-2
J: TRBJ2-1
D: .
size: few

CDR3: CASSTQTDFYGYTF
DNA: TGTGCCAGCAGTACTCAGACAGACTTCTATGGCTACACCTTC
V: TRBV6-5
J: TRBJ1-2
D: .
size: few

CDR3: CASSSSSRRVHGYTF
DNA: TGTGCCAGCAGTTCGTCCTCTAGGCGGGTCCATGGCTACACCTTC
V: TRBV28
J: TRBJ1-2
D: .
size: .

CDR3: CASSYSAVGTYEQYF
DNA: TGTGCCAGCAGTTACTCGGCGGTCGGAACCTACGAGCAGTACTTC
V: TRBV6-5
J: TRBJ2-7
D: .
size: .

CDR3: CATRTVQETQYF
DNA: TGTGCCACAAGGACAGTCCAAGAGACCCAGTACTTC
V: TRBV2
J: TRBJ2-5
D: .
size: .

CDR3: CASSDRGDYQGNYGYTF
DNA: TGTGCCAGCAGCGACCGGGGCGATTATCAGGGGAACTATGGCTACACCTTC
V: TRBV7-9
J: TRBJ1-2
D: .
size: .

CDR3: CASSERDREGDTQYF
DNA: TGTGCCAGCAGTGAACGAGACAGGGAAGGAGATACGCAGTATTTT
V: TRBV6-1
J: TRBJ2-3
D: TRBD1
size: few

CDR3: CASSETGTGPQETQYF
DNA: TGCGCCAGCAGTGAAACCGGGACAGGCCCACAAGAGACCCAGTACTTC
V: TRBV10-1
J: TRBJ2-5
D: TRBD1
size: .

CDR3: CASSAGAGDHQPQHF
DNA: TGTGCCAGCAGCGCAGGGGCAGGGGATCATCAGCCCCAGCATTTT
V: TRBV9
J: TRBJ1-5
D: .
size: .

CDR3: CASSKGAVMGNEQFF
DNA: TGTGCCAGCAGCAAAGGGGCAGTGATGGGCAATGAGCAGTTCTTC
V: TRBV21-1
J: TRBJ2-1
D: .
size: .

CDR3: CAWNQGNTGELFF
DNA: TGTGCCTGGAATCAGGGGAACACCGGGGAGCTGTTTTTT
V: TRBV30
J: TRBJ2-2
D: .
size: .

CDR3: CASSRTGQAYEQYF
DNA: TGTGCCAGCAGCCGAACGGGACAGGCCTACGAGCAGTACTTC
V: TRBV7-9
J: TRBJ2-7
D: TRBD1
size: .

CDR3: CASRPQNSGGYTF
DNA: TGTGCCAGCAGGCCCCAGAACAGTGGAGGCTACACCTTC
V: TRBV5-4
J: TRBJ1-2
D: .
size: once

CDR3: CASSPVGTQNTGELFF
DNA: TGTGCCAGCAGCCCGGTCGGGACACAGAACACCGGGGAGCTGTTTTTT
V: TRBV5-4
J: TRBJ2-2
D: .
size: .

CDR3: CASSLGQGQYNEQFF
DNA: TGTGCCAGCAGCTTGGGACAGGGGCAGTACAATGAGCAGTTCTTC
V: TRBV5-8
J: TRBJ2-1
D: TRBD1
size: .

CDR3: CASSPGSSGGPYYEQYF
DNA: TGTGCCAGCTCTCCGGGATCTAGCGGGGGGCCGTACTACGAGCAGTACTTC
V: TRBV28
J: TRBJ2-7
D: TRBD2
size: .

CDR3: CASSPRGAGASGLTEAFF
DNA: TGTGCCAGCAGCCCTCGGGGGGCAGGGGCGTCAGGATTGACTGAAGCTTTCTTT
V: TRBV7-9
J: TRBJ1-1
D: .
size: .

CDR3: CASSILGTGGSEQFF
DNA: TGTGCCAGCAGTATCCTAGGGACAGGGGGAAGTGAGCAGTTCTTC
V: TRBV27
J: TRBJ2-1
D: TRBD1
size: .

CDR3: CASSSSTGIYNEQFF
DNA: TGTGCCAGCAGCTCGTCGACAGGGATCTACAATGAGCAGTTCTTC
V: TRBV5-6
J: TRBJ2-1
D: TRBD1
size: .